This T cell receptor (beta chain) was captured by sequencing in a study of T cell responses to AZD1222 COVID-19 vaccine. Turning to this clone: Its antigen is unknown.

Pooled samples include second doses given at about 4 or 12 weeks. Sequencing used immunoSEQ multiplex PCR; TCRdb keeps in-frame clones, though not all of them. The sample yields 120,000 to 150,000 clones, approximately 90% seen once. The study, taken as a whole, reports: Regions 160-218 and 743-854 held dominance among vaccine-associated CD4 TCRs, which spanned spike. After two AZD1222 doses, spike-specific TCR breadth and depth rose versus day 0.

The V end lost 2 bases, the J end lost 7 bases, and 8 bases lay between the germline ends. From germline, CDR1 is KGHSH and CDR2 LQKENI. The CDR3 is made up of 13 amino acids. Sequenced material: peripheral blood, taken 28 days after the second AZD1222 dose. The chain uses TRBV18 and TRBJ1-4; D is unclear. The TCR was taken from an adult who received the AZD1222 COVID-19 vaccine. As DNA, the CDR3 is TGTGCCAGCTCACCAACGGCGCGTGAAAAACTGTTTTTT. Translated, it gives CASSPTAREKLFF.